The entry below describes one T cell receptor beta chain. The data stem from a study of shared clonotypes between healthy human individuals. Data came from immunoSEQ multiplex PCR; TCRdb stores just in-frame clones and leaves some out. There are a few hundred thousand clones in the sample; approximately 97% occur only once, and approximately 0.057% lies in the top ten. This CDR3 region has 16 residues. Germline values: CDR1 MNHNS, CDR2 SASEGT. Trimming cost V 2 bases and J 4 bases, with 16 bases left between them. Sequencing used naive CD4+ T cells sorted from blood. Indicated subset: CD45RA+ positively selected. The chain recombines TRBV6-1 with TRBJ2-3; TRBD1 or TRBD2 may be the D gene (5 bases each). The clonotype comes from a woman aged 25 to 39 in good health. The CDR3 DNA reads TGTGCCAGCAGTGAACGGGGCTCCCCGGGCCCAGATACGCAGTATTTT. Amino acids: CASSERGSPGPDTQYF.